Included here is one T cell receptor beta chain sequence, with context. An amount of RNA that ranged from roughly 0.45 to 1 ug was reverse transcribed with random hexamers. TCRdb itself ran the immunoSEQ multiplex PCR reads through MiXCR, one entry per CDR3 protein. The sample records approximately 94,000 distinct CDR3 sequences, around 95% being singletons. This sample is drawn from a study of CD8 T cells in Susac syndrome. The CDR3 covers 12 residues. This sequence joins TRBV1 and TRBJ1-1. TRBV1 is a pseudogene. The receptor was isolated from a human donor with Susac syndrome. The sample consisted of CD8+ T cells from PBMCs. Here the CDR3 DNA reads TGCACCAGCAGCCAAGAGCGGGAAGAAGCTTTCTTT. Amino acid sequence: CTSSQEREEAFF.